This entry is about one T cell receptor beta chain. The antigen remains undetermined. There are 14 residues in the CDR3. Losses at the gene ends were 3 bases for V and 4 bases for J; bases not matched to a gene: 4. The germline gives CDR1 ENHRY, CDR2 SYGVKD. Generated by immunoSEQ multiplex PCR, the TCRdb table keeps only in-frame clones and is missing some. This table has 150,000 or so clones, roughly 94% appearing once. The record originates from a study of T cell responses to AZD1222 COVID-19 vaccine. Whole-study context: Second doses at about 4 or about 12 weeks were pooled. Study-wide points: The sample set comprised mostly white British donors with more females, and clonal diversity was possibly underestimated. Spike-specific TCR breadth and depth rose after two AZD1222 doses. Unmutated variant regions are reportedly targeted by nearly half of spike-specific TCRs.

The specimen was peripheral blood, collected on day 0 of AZD1222 vaccination. This receptor was taken from an adult in good health. The chain recombines TRBV10-3 with TRBJ1-2; 8 bases fit TRBD1. The chain's CDR3 is CAISDVQGGYGYTF. The CDR3 nucleotides read TGTGCCATCAGTGACGTACAGGGGGGCTATGGCTACACCTTC.